What follows describes a single T cell receptor beta chain. This entry is derived from a study of CDR3 diversity in severe acne. MiXCR was run by TCRdb on the PCR reads, yielding one entry per CDR3 protein. The sample comprises more than 85,000 distinct CDR3 sequences, under 55% of which are singletons, and around a tenth rests with the top ten. Losses at the gene ends were 5 bases for V and 0 bases for J; bases not matched to a gene: 10. The germline CDR1 and CDR2 sequences are SGHTA and FQGNSA. The CDR3 loop spans 19 amino acids. The TCR was taken from a male donor with severe acne vulgaris. Sequencing used blood. This rearrangement joins TRBV7-2 to TRBJ2-7; TRBD2 agrees at 16 bases. The DNA of the CDR3 is TGTGCCAGCAGCCCACGGGGACTAGCGGGAGGGCCTAACTCCTACGAGCAGTACTTC. Amino acid sequence: CASSPRGLAGGPNSYEQYF.